Shown below are 21 T cell receptor beta chains from a single sample sequenced in a study of cytomegalovirus exposure and HLA in healthy donors. This table comes from immunoSEQ multiplex PCR, and its TCRdb copy is limited to in-frame clones, with some not included. The sample contains over 150,000 clones, 75% to 95% of which appear only once. The sample consisted of PBMCs. The receptors were sampled from a woman between 18 and 29 years old in good health and CMV-seropositive.

The chain is built from TRBV27 and TRBJ1-3; possible D gene TRBD1, 6 bases. Germline CDR1 reads MNHEY; CDR2 reads SMNVEV (reference sequence). The CDR3 runs to 17 residues. V was cut by 5 bases and J by 0 bases, with 17 bases left in between. The DNA of the CDR3 is TGTGCCAGCAGTCTAGGTGGGCCAGGGGTCTCTGGAAACACCATATATTTT. This gives the protein CASSLGGPGVSGNTIYF.

The chain joins TRBV7-2 to TRBJ1-5, with 7 nucleotides matching TRBD1. Germline CDR1 SGHTA, CDR2 FQGNSA. Trimming at V came to 0 bases and at J to 0 bases, leaving 5 bases not matched to a gene. The CDR3 is 17 residues long. The CDR3, as DNA: TGTGCCAGCAGCTTAGCGACAGGGTGGGATAGCAATCAGCCCCAGCATTTT. This translates into CASSLATGWDSNQPQHF.

The chain couples TRBV14 to TRBJ2-7, with D hard to call. Per germline, CDR1 SGHDN and CDR2 FVKESK. The CDR3 has 12 residues. Trimming took off 2 bases at V and 8 bases at J, with 10 bases between the two ends. The CDR3 DNA follows: TGTGCCAGCAGCCAATCTGTCCTTCAGCAGTACTTC. Its protein product is CASSQSVLQQYF.

The chain joins TRBV19 to TRBJ2-7; weak D call: TRBD2 (5 bases). CDR3 length: 17 residues. CDR1 and CDR2 from the germline V gene are LNHDA and SQIVND (reference sequence). V was trimmed by 5 bases and J by 1 base, leaving 21 bases between them. The chain's CDR3 is CASSLRFNDRGSYEQYF. Here the CDR3 DNA reads TGTGCCAGTAGTCTCCGGTTTAACGACCGAGGGTCCTACGAGCAGTACTTC.

The chain recombines TRBV4-2 with TRBJ2-7; 10 bases match TRBD2. The junction had 0 bases not matched to a gene; V was cut back by 1 base and J by 0 bases. This CDR3 has 15 amino acids. Germline values: CDR1 LGHNA, CDR2 YNFKEQ. The DNA for the CDR3 is TGTGCCAGCAGCCAAGCTAGCGGGAGCTCCTACGAGCAGTACTTC. Its protein is CASSQASGSSYEQYF.

The gene calls are TRBV5-1 and TRBJ2-3; 9 bases are a match to TRBD1. With V trimmed by 0 bases and J by 7 bases, 6 bases remained unmatched. The germline V gene encodes CDR1 SGHRS and CDR2 YFSETQ. The CDR3 runs 15 residues. CDR3 nucleotides: TGCGCCAGCAGCTTGGTTACAGGGGGCAAGAATACGCAGTATTTT. Protein: CASSLVTGGKNTQYF.

This rearrangement joins TRBV11-2 to TRBJ1-1; no firm D call. Between the trimmed V and J ends, which lost 4 bases and 4 bases, there was a span of 10 bases. The CDR3 sequence is 13 residues long. CDR1 SGHAT and CDR2 FQNNGV come from the germline V gene. Here the CDR3 reads CASSWRKGTEAFF. The CDR3 DNA reads as TGTGCCAGCAGCTGGAGGAAGGGCACTGAAGCTTTCTTT.

This chain uses TRBV5-1 with TRBJ2-7; weak D call: TRBD1 (6 bases). CDR3 length: 15 amino acids. Germline CDR1 reads SGHRS; CDR2 reads YFSETQ. The V and J ends lost 0 bases and 5 bases respectively, with 15 bases between them. CDR3 sequence (DNA): TGCGCCAGCAGCTTGGAGGGGGTTCCGTTCGACGAGCAGTACTTC. Encoded protein: CASSLEGVPFDEQYF.

The chain joins TRBV5-1 to TRBJ1-2; maybe TRBD1 (6 bases). The CDR3 length is 14 residues. V was pared by 7 bases and J by 3 bases, with 16 bases between. Germline V CDR1 and CDR2: SGHRS, YFSETQ. As DNA, the CDR3 is TGCGCCAGCCGCCGTCCCGGACAGCACTATGGCTACACCTTC. This codes for CASRRPGQHYGYTF.

The chain carries TRBV4-1 and TRBJ2-7; possibly TRBD1 for D (6 bases). Germline V gene lookup returns CDR1 MGHRA and CDR2 YSYEKL. The CDR3 spans 15 residues. The V end lost 2 bases, the J end lost 3 bases, and 14 bases lay between the germline ends. The CDR3 bases are TGCGCCAGCAGCCAATTACAGGGAACTCTCTACGAGCAGTACTTC. Translation: CASSQLQGTLYEQYF.

V gene TRBV5-1 combines with J gene TRBJ2-7, with D possibly matching TRBD2 (6 bases). The V end was cut by 1 base, the J end by 5 bases, with 13 bases between. The CDR3 runs 14 residues. Germline lookup yields CDR1 SGHRS and CDR2 YFSETQ. CDR3 nucleotide sequence: TGCGCCAGCAGCTTGTCTCCGCCGGGGGACGAGCAGTACTTC. It encodes CASSLSPPGDEQYF.

The chain couples TRBV11-3 to TRBJ2-7; 11 bases line up with TRBD2. Trimming took 0 bases from V and 0 from J; bases not matched to a gene: 13. This CDR3 comprises 20 residues. CDR1 is SGHNT and CDR2 is YENEEA in the germline V gene. DNA of the CDR3: TGTGCCAGCAGCTTAGAAATGGCCGGGACTAGCGGTTCATTCTCCTACGAGCAGTACTTC. Protein sequence: CASSLEMAGTSGSFSYEQYF.

This clone was detected once. The CDR3 here is CASSFERGGRETQYF. CDR3 nucleotides: TGTGCCAGCAGTTTTGAGCGGGGGGGCCGCGAGACCCAGTACTTC. The chain joins TRBV27 to TRBJ2-5; 10 nucleotides match TRBD2. Trimming cost V 3 bases and J 5 bases; bases outside gene matches: 6. CDR1 and CDR2 from the germline V gene are MNHEY and SMNVEV (reference sequence). The CDR3 runs to 15 residues.

This chain joins TRBV7-2 and TRBJ2-5, with 9 bases fitting TRBD1. The germline CDR1 and CDR2 sequences are SGHTA and FQGNSA. Trimming cost V 6 bases and J 1 base; bases outside gene matches: 3. CDR3 length: 14 amino acids. This CDR3 reads CASRSTGGQETQYF. The CDR3 DNA reads as TGTGCCAGCAGGTCGACAGGGGGCCAAGAGACCCAGTACTTC.

V gene TRBV13 combines with J gene TRBJ1-1, with TRBD1 identical over 11 bases. The V segment lost 5 bases and the J segment 5 bases; nucleotides outside the gene matches: 1. The CDR3 is 13 amino acids. The germline V gene has CDR1 PRHDT and CDR2 FYEKMQ (reference sequence). CDR3 region: CASSGTGGTEAFF. CDR3 sequence (DNA): TGTGCCAGCAGCGGGACAGGGGGGACTGAAGCTTTCTTT.

The chain links TRBV7-3 to TRBJ2-1, with D tentatively TRBD2 (5 bases). The germline CDR1 and CDR2 sequences are SGHTA and FQGTGA. The CDR3 has 13 amino acids. The V end was cut by 5 bases, the J end by 12 bases, with 17 bases between. The CDR3 here is CASSPNGLSRQFF. CDR3 sequence (DNA): TGTGCCAGCAGCCCGAACGGACTGAGCAGGCAGTTCTTC.

The genes are TRBV6-1 and TRBJ1-2; D remains unclear. The CDR3 runs to 16 residues. With 1 base removed from V and 4 bases from J, the gap between germline ends came to 16 bases. The germline V gene has CDR1 MNHNS and CDR2 SASEGT. DNA for the CDR3: TGTGCCAGCAGTGAAGGGGTGGCGGACTATGGCTATGGCTACACCTTC. Translating it yields CASSEGVADYGYGYTF.

The chain couples TRBV2 to TRBJ1-3; D unclear. Germline loops: CDR1 SNHLY, CDR2 FYNNEI. Between the trimmed V and J ends, which lost 7 bases and 4 bases, there was a span of 11 bases. The CDR3 sequence is 13 residues long. This chain's CDR3 is CASNLVGGNTIYF. The CDR3 DNA reads as TGTGCCAGCAACCTAGTCGGAGGAAACACCATATATTTT.

This rearrangement joins TRBV7-9 to TRBJ1-3, with 9 bases that match TRBD1. Germline CDR1 and CDR2: SEHNR and FQNEAQ (reference sequence). V lost 4 bases to trimming and J lost 3 bases; unmatched junction nucleotides: 7. The CDR3 sequence is 16 residues long. DNA of the CDR3: TGTGCCAGCAGCTCGGTACAGGGGGCGAATGGAAACACCATATATTTT. Amino acid sequence: CASSSVQGANGNTIYF. Full variable domain (rest looked up from reference TRBV7-9 and TRBJ1-3): DTGVSQNPRHKITKRGQNVTFRCDPISEHNRLYWYRQTLGQGPEFLTYFQNEAQLEKSRLLSDRFSAERPKGSFSTLEIQRTEQGDSAMYLCASSSVQGANGNTIYFGEGSWLTVV.

The chain is built from TRBV27 and TRBJ2-7, with TRBD1 as a possible D gene (6 bases). Germline lookup yields CDR1 MNHEY and CDR2 SMNVEV (reference sequence). The CDR3 contains 14 residues. V gave up 4 bases and J gave up 4 bases, with 14 bases separating them. The CDR3 loop reads CASSYTGIGYEQYF. The CDR3 region has the DNA TGTGCCAGCAGTTACACAGGGATTGGGTACGAGCAGTACTTC.

The chain couples TRBV5-1 to TRBJ1-3; 8 bases are a match to TRBD1. Germline V gene sequence: CDR1 SGHRS, CDR2 YFSETQ. There are 17 residues in the CDR3. Unmatched junction bases numbered 16, after V lost 7 bases and J lost 4 bases. DNA of the CDR3: TGCGCCAGCGCCAAAGAACCCCAGGGGGCCGCGGGAAACACCATATATTTT. This encodes CASAKEPQGAAGNTIYF. Filled out from reference TRBV5-1 and TRBJ1-3, the complete variable domain reads KAGVTQTPRYLIKTRGQQVTLSCSPISGHRSVSWYQQTPGQGLQFLFEYFSETQRNKGNFPGRFSGRQFSNSRSEMNVSTLELGDSALYLCASAKEPQGAAGNTIYFGEGSWLTVV.